The rows below give T cell receptor beta chains drawn from one sample of a study of cytomegalovirus exposure and HLA in healthy donors. Data came from immunoSEQ multiplex PCR; TCRdb stores just in-frame clones and leaves some out. The table records over 150,000 clones, approximately 89% of them present only once. Sequencing input: PBMCs. The receptors derive from a woman under 30 in good health and CMV-seropositive. The CDR3 runs from the conserved cysteine through the conserved F or W. The D gene is left open where the match is weak. Size tells how often a clone was seen (once, few, many) or the class of an expanded clone, and some rows leave it out.

V gene: TRBV11-2
D gene: TRBD2
clone size: few
J gene: TRBJ2-7
CDR3 DNA: TGTGCCAGCAGACCCGGGCTAGCGGGATTCGAGCAGTACTTC
CDR3 protein: CASRPGLAGFEQYF

V gene: TRBV4-1
D gene: .
clone size: .
J gene: TRBJ2-3
CDR3 DNA: TGCGCCAGCAGCCAGATGACAACTAGCACAGATACGCAGTATTTT
CDR3 protein: CASSQMTTSTDTQYF

V gene: TRBV7-3
D gene: .
clone size: .
J gene: TRBJ2-2
CDR3 DNA: TGTGCCAGCAGCTTAATGAGAGGGCAGAGCACCGGGGAGCTGTTTTTT
CDR3 protein: CASSLMRGQSTGELFF

V gene: TRBV11-2
D gene: .
clone size: .
J gene: TRBJ1-2
CDR3 DNA: TGTGCCAGCAGCTACGACACTAACTATGGCTACACCTTC
CDR3 protein: CASSYDTNYGYTF

V gene: TRBV11-2
D gene: TRBD2
clone size: .
J gene: TRBJ2-1
CDR3 DNA: TGTGCCAGCAGCTTGGGCTCGAGACTAGCGGGAGCTTTCGACAATGAGCAGTTCTTC
CDR3 protein: CASSLGSRLAGAFDNEQFF

V gene: TRBV6-1
D gene: TRBD1
clone size: .
J gene: TRBJ2-2
CDR3 DNA: TGTGCCAGCACCCAGGGGGCGGTCGGGGAGCTGTTTTTT
CDR3 protein: CASTQGAVGELFF

V gene: TRBV11-3
D gene: .
clone size: .
J gene: TRBJ2-7
CDR3 DNA: TGTGCCAGCAGCTTAGGCCCAGCGGAGAGCTCCTACGAGCAGTACTTC
CDR3 protein: CASSLGPAESSYEQYF

V gene: TRBV9
D gene: .
clone size: .
J gene: TRBJ2-7
CDR3 DNA: TGTGCCAGCAGCGTAGCGGGGTCTGAGCAGTACTTC
CDR3 protein: CASSVAGSEQYF

V gene: TRBV5-6
D gene: TRBD2
clone size: .
J gene: TRBJ2-1
CDR3 DNA: TGTGCCAGCACGACTAGCGGCCTCCAGCAGTTCTTC
CDR3 protein: CASTTSGLQQFF

V gene: TRBV6-5
D gene: .
clone size: .
J gene: TRBJ1-2
CDR3 DNA: TGTGCCAGCAGCCTAGCGGGAAGGCCTAACTATGGCTACACCTTC
CDR3 protein: CASSLAGRPNYGYTF

V gene: TRBV19
D gene: .
clone size: .
J gene: TRBJ2-2
CDR3 DNA: TGTGCCAGTAGTATTCAGGGGGGATTCACCGGGGAGCTGTTTTTT
CDR3 protein: CASSIQGGFTGELFF

V gene: TRBV27
D gene: TRBD2
clone size: .
J gene: TRBJ2-7
CDR3 DNA: TGTGCCAGCAGTCGGACTAGCGGGAGCGTAAAAGGGGCCGAGCAGTACTTC
CDR3 protein: CASSRTSGSVKGAEQYF

V gene: TRBV5-1
D gene: .
clone size: .
J gene: TRBJ2-1
CDR3 DNA: TGCGCCAGCAGCTTGCGTCCCTCGGGGAATGAGCAGTTCTTC
CDR3 protein: CASSLRPSGNEQFF

V gene: TRBV6-5
D gene: .
clone size: .
J gene: TRBJ2-1
CDR3 DNA: TGTGCCAGCAGTTATTCGCTAGGGGTCGATTATGAGCAGTTCTTC
CDR3 protein: CASSYSLGVDYEQFF

V gene: TRBV6-5
D gene: TRBD1
clone size: .
J gene: TRBJ1-5
CDR3 DNA: TGTGCCAGCAGTCCGGACAGGGGGCTTTATCAGCCCCAGCATTTT
CDR3 protein: CASSPDRGLYQPQHF

V gene: TRBV6-1
D gene: TRBD2
clone size: .
J gene: TRBJ2-1
CDR3 DNA: TGTGCCAGCAGTGAAGGAAGCGGGGGCTGCTTCTTC
CDR3 protein: CASSEGSGGCFF

V gene: TRBV29-1
D gene: .
clone size: .
J gene: TRBJ2-3
CDR3 DNA: TGCAGCGTTGAATATACTAGCGACAGGACAGATACGCAGTATTTT
CDR3 protein: CSVEYTSDRTDTQYF

V gene: TRBV11-2
D gene: TRBD2
clone size: .
J gene: TRBJ2-3
CDR3 DNA: TGTGCCAGCAGCTTAACAGCGGGAGTACCAGATACGCAGTATTTT
CDR3 protein: CASSLTAGVPDTQYF

V gene: TRBV18
D gene: .
clone size: .
J gene: TRBJ1-1
CDR3 DNA: TGTGCCAGCTCAGGACCGGACCGGGGTAGTACTGAAGCTTTCTTT
CDR3 protein: CASSGPDRGSTEAFF

V gene: TRBV6-1
D gene: TRBD1
clone size: .
J gene: TRBJ1-1
CDR3 DNA: TGTGCCAGCAGTTTGCCCGGGACAGGAGCCACTGAAGCTTTCTTT
CDR3 protein: CASSLPGTGATEAFF

V gene: TRBV4-1
D gene: .
clone size: .
J gene: TRBJ2-7
CDR3 DNA: TGCGCCAGCAGGACAGGCCACTACGAGCAGTACTTC
CDR3 protein: CASRTGHYEQYF

V gene: TRBV27
D gene: .
clone size: .
J gene: TRBJ2-7
CDR3 DNA: TGTGCCAGCAGTTTAATGGGGGGTGGCGAGCAGTACTTC
CDR3 protein: CASSLMGGGEQYF

V gene: TRBV5-6
D gene: .
clone size: .
J gene: TRBJ1-2
CDR3 DNA: TGTGCCAGCAGCCCCCAAGTGACAGAACTCTATGGCTACACCTTC
CDR3 protein: CASSPQVTELYGYTF

V gene: TRBV6-5
D gene: .
clone size: .
J gene: TRBJ1-4
CDR3 DNA: TGTGCCAGCAGTTACGTGGGTGGAGGAAAACTGTTTTTT
CDR3 protein: CASSYVGGGKLFF